This T cell receptor beta chain was retrieved from a study of T cell repertoires in cytomegalovirus infection. This clonotype has only a few counts. Antigen unknown. This CDR3 contains 14 residues. CDR1 and CDR2 (germline): SGHAT, FQNNGV. Between the trimmed V and J ends, which lost 2 bases and 3 bases, there was a span of 10 bases. TCRdb recomputed calls from the reads with MiXCR, one row per CDR3 protein. Among roughly 80,000 distinct CDR3 sequences listed, around 42% were seen once. The TCR sequence derives from a human donor in good health (CMV status not recorded). Some clones in this sample may be carry-over from other donors' samples. The genes are TRBV11-2 and TRBJ2-5; maybe TRBD1 (5 bases). Here the sequenced sample was CD8+ T cells from cultured PBMCs, taken from culture after CMV antigen stimulation. CDR3 amino acids: CASSLLLGEETQYF. The CDR3 nucleotides read TGTGCCAGCAGCTTACTTCTAGGGGAAGAGACCCAGTACTTC.